These T cell receptor beta chains were read from a single sample in a study of PD-1 blockade in mismatch repair-deficient tumors. Sequencing was performed with immunoSEQ multiplex PCR; in TCRdb, only in-frame clones are kept and a portion is missing. The sample records approximately 110,000 clones, roughly 80% being singletons. The sample here was peripheral blood, taken 60 weeks after starting pembrolizumab. All receptors come from an adult with mismatch repair-deficient cancer. Both conserved end residues are part of each CDR3. The D gene is left open where the match is weak. The listing skips clone size in some rows; elsewhere it reads once, few, many or a size class.

>TRBJ2-1|NA|TRBV30|NA
CAWSVGGVSYNEQFF
TGTGCCTGGAGTGTTGGCGGAGTTTCCTACAATGAGCAGTTCTTC
>TRBJ2-1|NA|TRBV28|TRBD2
CASSFFGGGPKDNEQFF
TGTGCCAGCAGTTTTTTCGGGGGAGGGCCAAAAGACAATGAGCAGTTCTTC
>TRBJ1-2|NA|TRBV6-5|NA
CASRPGQMAGYTF
TGTGCCAGCAGACCAGGACAGATGGCGGGCTACACCTTC
>TRBJ1-1|NA|TRBV11-3|TRBD1
CASSPRDRGNTEAFF
TGTGCCAGCAGCCCCCGGGACAGGGGGAACACTGAAGCTTTCTTT
>TRBJ2-2|few|TRBV6-5|TRBD2
CASGWTSGVTGELFF
TGTGCCAGCGGGTGGACTAGCGGGGTCACCGGGGAGCTGTTTTTT
>TRBJ2-1|NA|TRBV11-2|NA
CASSDGYSSYNEQFF
TGTGCCAGCAGCGACGGGTACAGCTCCTACAATGAGCAGTTCTTC
>TRBJ2-6|NA|TRBV21-1|NA
CASTTADSGANVLTF
TGTGCCAGCACCACAGCTGACTCTGGGGCCAACGTCCTGACTTTC
>TRBJ2-3|few|TRBV9|TRBD2
CASSVGVGGTDTQYF
TGTGCCAGCAGCGTAGGCGTCGGGGGGACAGATACGCAGTATTTT
>TRBJ2-7|NA|TRBV5-1|NA
CASSFVGDLGYEQYF
TGCGCCAGCAGCTTCGTCGGAGACTTAGGCTACGAGCAGTACTTC
>TRBJ1-5|NA|TRBV5-6|NA
CASSLAEGHSNQPQHF
TGTGCCAGCAGCTTGGCTGAGGGGCATAGCAATCAGCCCCAGCATTTT
>TRBJ1-1|NA|TRBV15|NA
CATSRDPAGNTEAFF
TGTGCCACCAGCAGAGATCCGGCCGGGAACACTGAAGCTTTCTTT
>TRBJ1-5|NA|TRBV19|NA
CASRVTAGNQPQHF
TGTGCCAGTAGGGTGACGGCCGGGAATCAGCCCCAGCATTTT
>TRBJ2-5|NA|TRBV6-5|NA
CASSYRPSVQETQYF
TGTGCCAGCAGTTACCGGCCTAGCGTTCAAGAGACCCAGTACTTC
>TRBJ2-7|NA|TRBV27|TRBD2
CASSSLLAGGPGEQYF
TGTGCCAGCAGTTCCTTACTAGCGGGAGGGCCTGGCGAGCAGTACTTC
>TRBJ1-2|once|TRBV6-5|TRBD1
CASRPNRGGYGYTF
TGTGCCAGCAGGCCCAACAGGGGGGGGTATGGCTACACCTTC
>TRBJ2-7|few|TRBV29-1|NA
CSAEGTGGGEQYF
TGCAGCGCTGAGGGGACAGGCGGGGGTGAGCAGTACTTC
>TRBJ2-5|NA|TRBV9|NA
CASSVGTETQYF
TGTGCCAGCAGCGTAGGTACAGAGACCCAGTACTTC
>TRBJ2-7|NA|TRBV7-2|TRBD2
CASGTGTSFYEQYF
TGTGCCAGCGGCACCGGGACTAGCTTCTACGAGCAGTACTTC
>TRBJ2-2|NA|TRBV19|NA
CASSEGGNTGELFF
TGTGCCAGTAGTGAGGGAGGGAACACCGGGGAGCTGTTTTTT
>TRBJ2-7|NA|TRBV5-1|TRBD1
CASSLGSSDRASYEQYF
TGCGCCAGCAGCTTGGGTAGCTCCGACAGGGCCTCCTACGAGCAGTACTTC
>TRBJ1-2|NA|TRBV9|TRBD1
CASSVGQSGYTF
TGTGCCAGCAGCGTGGGACAGTCAGGCTACACCTTC
>TRBJ1-2|few|TRBV9|NA
CASSVTENYGYTF
TGTGCCAGCAGCGTAACAGAGAACTATGGCTACACCTTC
>TRBJ2-7|NA|TRBV29-1|NA
CSVLSQVSSYEQYF
TGCAGCGTTCTTAGTCAGGTATCCTCCTACGAGCAGTACTTC
>TRBJ1-1|NA|TRBV7-9|TRBD1
CASSSRTGENTEAFF
TGTGCCAGCAGCTCCCGGACAGGGGAGAACACTGAAGCTTTCTTT
>TRBJ2-7|NA|TRBV27|TRBD2
CASSFLSSGTYEQYF
TGTGCCAGCAGTTTTCTGTCTAGCGGGACCTACGAGCAGTACTTC
>TRBJ1-5|NA|TRBV6-1|TRBD1
CASNSDRGQNQPQHF
TGTGCCAGCAATTCGGACAGGGGGCAGAATCAGCCCCAGCATTTT
>TRBJ1-4|NA|TRBV4-1|NA
CASSQVARTTNEKLFF
TGCGCCAGCAGCCAAGTCGCCAGGACGACTAATGAAAAACTGTTTTTT
>TRBJ1-4|few|TRBV2|NA
CASSERDEKLFF
TGTGCCAGCAGTGAACGGGACGAAAAACTGTTTTTT
>TRBJ2-3|NA|TRBV5-4|NA
CASIGVAELFSTDTQYF
TGTGCCAGCATCGGGGTAGCGGAACTCTTCAGCACAGATACGCAGTATTTT
>TRBJ2-2|NA|TRBV5-8|TRBD1
CASSLYATGANTGELFF
TGTGCCAGCAGCTTGTACGCTACAGGGGCGAACACCGGGGAGCTGTTTTTT
>TRBJ1-2|NA|TRBV6-1|NA
CASSRVEGYTF
TGTGCCAGCAGTCGAGTGGAAGGCTACACCTTC
>TRBJ1-2|NA|TRBV21-1|NA
CASPFRDGVNYGYTF
TGTGCCAGTCCCTTCCGGGACGGAGTTAACTATGGCTACACCTTC
>TRBJ1-1|NA|TRBV7-9|TRBD1
CASSSEQGAAFF
TGTGCCAGCAGCAGCGAACAGGGGGCAGCTTTCTTT
>TRBJ2-7|NA|TRBV7-9|TRBD1
CASSPGPDRAYEQYF
TGTGCCAGCAGTCCCGGCCCGGACAGGGCCTACGAGCAGTACTTC
>TRBJ2-2|NA|TRBV10-3|TRBD2
CAISGLTSGPNTGELFF
TGTGCCATCAGTGGATTGACTAGCGGGCCGAACACCGGGGAGCTGTTTTTT
>TRBJ1-1|NA|TRBV4-1|NA
CASSRDLNRRMNTEAFF
TGCGCCAGCAGCCGAGATTTGAACAGGCGCATGAACACTGAAGCTTTCTTT
>TRBJ2-2|NA|TRBV28|NA
CASTVRAELTGELFF
TGTGCCAGCACCGTTAGGGCAGAACTCACCGGGGAGCTGTTTTTT
>TRBJ2-1|once|TRBV30|TRBD2
CAREMTSGSNEQFF
TGTGCCCGGGAGATGACTAGCGGGAGCAATGAGCAGTTCTTC